The present entry profiles one TCR beta chain with its context. Next came a second PCR, run for about 7 to 12 cycles, which used a sample-barcoded 5' primer along with a J-beta primer mix. One entry per CDR3 protein, called by TCRdb with MiXCR from the 5' RACE reads. This table has about 680,000 distinct CDR3 sequences, roughly 50% appearing once. The sample comes from a study of blood T cells in healthy people across ages. This receptor was identified in a woman in her fifties or sixties in good health. Specimen: blood.

The CDR3 here is CASRRDTYRQETQYF. CDR3 sequence (DNA): TGTGCCAGCAGACGAGACACCTATCGCCAAGAGACCCAGTACTTC. The chain couples TRBV27 to TRBJ2-5; D remains ambiguous. The V gene's germline CDR1 is MNHEY and CDR2 SMNVEV (reference sequence). The CDR3 runs to 15 residues. V was clipped by 6 bases and J by 1 base, with 15 bases between them.